The clone carrying this T cell receptor beta chain came up a few times. This CDR3 spans 13 amino acids. Trimming shortened V by 4 bases and J by 0 bases, and 9 bases separated the two germline ends. The germline CDR1 and CDR2 sequences are GTSNPN and SVGIG (reference sequence). Ophthalmopathy in the donors was of moderate-to-severe activity, with CAS ≥3, NOSPECS ≥4 and duration under 3 months. The PBMC fraction was derived from about 10 ml of fresh peripheral blood. RNA transcripts served as template for amplifying TCR beta CDR3 sequences. First-round RT-PCR used HTBI primers; second-round multiplex PCR followed. TCRdb analysed the multiplex PCR reads with MiXCR anew, one entry per CDR3 protein. This table holds more than 550,000 distinct CDR3 sequences, just over 40% found once. The data originate from a study of Graves' ophthalmopathy and Graves' hyperthyroidism. Study details: Peripheral blood was collected at initial diagnosis, before any treatment.

The chain employs TRBV30 and TRBJ1-2, with D maybe TRBD1 (6 bases). The material sequenced was peripheral blood. The origin of this receptor is an adult man with Graves' ophthalmopathy. The CDR3 is CAWNPGANYGYTF. CDR3 bases: TGTGCCTGGAACCCAGGGGCTAACTATGGCTACACCTTC.